The 13 T cell receptor beta chains below all came from one sample that was sequenced in a study of response to subunit inactivated influenza vaccine. In TCRdb, the RT-PCR reads were re-called with MiXCR into one record per CDR3 protein. The sample lists hundreds of thousands of distinct CDR3 sequences, approximately 15% seen once, with approximately 10% in the top ten. The material sequenced was PBMCs from blood, taken less than 13 days after vaccination. The receptor set was obtained from a middle-aged man who received an inactivated influenza vaccine.

J is TRBJ1-6 and V is TRBV12-3 or TRBV12-4, with unresolved D. The CDR3 spans 13 residues. V shed 2 bases and J shed 8 bases, with 7 bases lying between them. The CDR3 DNA sequence: TGTGCCAGCAGTTTACAAGACTATTCACCCCTCCACTTT. It specifies CASSLQDYSPLHF.

J is TRBJ2-7 and V is TRBV11-2; D ambiguous. V shed 3 bases and J shed 2 bases, with 14 bases lying between them. Germline V gene data show CDR1 as SGHAT and CDR2 as FQNNGV. The length of the CDR3 is 15 residues. CDR3 sequence (DNA): TGTGCCAGCAGCTTGTTGGCAGCCCTACCCTACGAGCAGTACTTC. Translation: CASSLLAALPYEQYF.

This clonotype was counted only a few times. The CDR3 protein is CSARIPFGETQYF. DNA of the CDR3: TGCAGTGCTAGAATTCCTTTCGGGGAGACCCAGTACTTC. V gene TRBV20-1 combines with J gene TRBJ2-5, with D uncertain. Germline V gene data show CDR1 as DFQATT and CDR2 as SNEGSKA (reference sequence). V was shortened by 2 bases and J by 5 bases, with 12 bases between the two germline ends. The CDR3 consists of 13 residues.

The chain employs TRBV12-3 or TRBV12-4 and TRBJ1-2, with 8 bases matching TRBD1. V dropped 6 bases and J dropped 7; count of bases not matched to a gene: 7. The CDR3 consists of 13 residues. This CDR3 is CASRPDRASGYTF. The CDR3 DNA sequence: TGTGCCAGCAGGCCGGACAGGGCCTCTGGCTACACCTTC.

The chain joins TRBV28 to TRBJ1-6; 7 bases match TRBD1. From germline, CDR1 is MDHEN and CDR2 SYDVKM. J gave up 10 bases and V 2 bases, and 5 bases lay outside the gene matches. This CDR3 is 14 amino acids long. The CDR3 nucleotides are TGTGCCAGCAGTTTACGCGGGACAGCCTCACCCCTCCACTTT. This translates into CASSLRGTASPLHF. The full variable domain, rest sourced from reference TRBV28 and TRBJ1-6, is DVKVTQSSRYLVKRTGEKVFLECVQDMDHENMFWYRQDPGLGLRLIYFSYDVKMKEKGDIPEGYSVSREKKERFSLILESASTNQTSMYLCASSLRGTASPLHFGNGTRLTVT.

The V call is TRBV14, the J call TRBJ1-5; 7 bases line up with TRBD1. Germline loops: CDR1 SGHDN, CDR2 FVKESK. V shed 4 bases, J shed 3 bases, and the junction held 3 bases outside the gene matches. The CDR3 contains 14 residues. CDR3 protein: CASSPRGFNQPQHF. The DNA of the CDR3 is TGTGCCAGCAGCCCCAGGGGGTTCAATCAGCCCCAGCATTTT. Full variable domain (outside the CDR3, taken from reference TRBV14 and TRBJ1-5): EAGVTQFPSHSVIEKGQTVTLRCDPISGHDNLYWYRRVMGKEIKFLLHFVKESKQDESGMPNNRFLAERTGGTYSTLKVQPAELEDSGVYFCASSPRGFNQPQHFGDGTRLSIL.

This clonotype was seen a handful of times. The V gene is TRBV18, the J gene TRBJ2-2; D possibly corresponds to TRBD2 (6 bases). V was pared by 3 bases and J by 5 bases, with 13 bases between. The CDR3 sequence is 15 residues long. CDR1 and CDR2 from the germline V gene are KGHSH and LQKENI. The CDR3 DNA reads TGTGCCAGCTCACCCTCCGGGACTCCAACCGGGGAGCTGTTTTTT. This encodes CASSPSGTPTGELFF.

In this sample, this clonotype turned up a few times. The CDR3 protein is CSVGDGSYEQYF. The CDR3, as DNA: TGCAGCGTGGGGGACGGTTCCTACGAGCAGTACTTC. The rearrangement links TRBV29-1 to TRBJ2-7, with D perhaps assigned TRBD1 or TRBD2 (5 bases each). Germline V gene sequence: CDR1 SQVTM, CDR2 ANQGSEA. There are 12 residues in the CDR3. The V end was cut by 6 bases, the J end by 1 base, with 10 bases between.

This clonotype appeared a single time. The rearrangement uses TRBV5-1 and TRBJ2-3; D ambiguous. This CDR3 is built from 14 residues. V gave up 0 bases and J gave up 8 bases, with 13 bases separating them. The germline CDR1 and CDR2 sequences are SGHRS and YFSETQ. As DNA, the CDR3 is TGCGCCAGCAGCTTGGGGGATTTTCCAGTTACGCAGTATTTT. As protein: CASSLGDFPVTQYF.

This clonotype turned up a few times. The chain couples TRBV5-6 to TRBJ2-3; D remains ambiguous. The CDR3 runs 12 residues. Germline values: CDR1 SGHDT, CDR2 YYEEEE. The V end was cut by 1 base, the J end by 7 bases, with 7 bases between. CDR3 DNA: TGTGCCAGCAGCTTGTATGAGAATACGCAGTATTTT. Translating gives CASSLYENTQYF.

This clonotype was seen a few times. V and J are TRBV20-1 and TRBJ2-2; 7 positions agree with TRBD2. Germline CDR1 is DFQATT and CDR2 is SNEGSKA (reference sequence). Germline trimming cut 0 bases from V and 3 bases from J; bases unmatched to any gene: 4. This CDR3 region has 15 residues. The DNA for the CDR3 is TGCAGTGCTAGAGATTTTCGGGGGGACACCGGGGAGCTGTTTTTT. Translation: CSARDFRGDTGELFF.

A few counts support this clonotype. J is TRBJ2-1 and V is TRBV18, with 9 nucleotides matching TRBD2. Germline V gene sequence: CDR1 KGHSH, CDR2 LQKENI. Trimming cost V 5 bases and J 4 bases; bases outside gene matches: 6. The CDR3 has 15 residues. In DNA, the CDR3 is TGTGCCAGCTCAATGCGGGAGGGATCTTACAATGAGCAGTTCTTC. This codes for CASSMREGSYNEQFF.

This clonotype occurred a few times. CDR3 DNA: TGTGCCAGCAGAGGGAAATACAGACCCGGGCAGTATTTT. It specifies CASRGKYRPGQYF. The chain links TRBV6-1 to TRBJ2-3, with D hard to call. The CDR3 has 13 amino acids. Germline V lookup: CDR1 MNHNS, CDR2 SASEGT. V was pared by 6 bases and J by 11 bases, with 18 bases between.